These 26 T cell receptor beta chains originate from one sample sequenced in a study of control samples from healthy donors and cancer patients. The method was immunoSEQ multiplex PCR; TCRdb's version includes in-frame clones alone and lacks a portion of them. The table lists approximately 140,000 clones, under 95% of them singletons. Sequencing was done on a sample of blood. All receptors come from a man between 18 and 29 years old in good health.

The chain employs TRBV9 and TRBJ1-3, with D possibly TRBD1 on 5 matching bases. This CDR3 has 15 amino acids. V shed 0 bases and J shed 0 bases, with 7 bases lying between them. Germline V gene data show CDR1 as SGDLS and CDR2 as YYNGEE. The CDR3 DNA is TGTGCCAGCAGCGTAGAAGGGGACTCTGGAAACACCATATATTTT. This encodes CASSVEGDSGNTIYF. The complete variable domain, with remaining parts taken from reference TRBV9 and TRBJ1-3, reads DSGVTQTPKHLITATGQRVTLRCSPRSGDLSVYWYQQSLDQGLQFLIQYYNGEERAKGNILERFSAQQFPDLHSELNLSSLELGDSALYFCASSVEGDSGNTIYFGEGSWLTVV.

This clone was seen a single time. CDR3 sequence (DNA): TGCAGCAGTCGGACAGGGGACGACTATGGCTACACCTTC. Protein sequence: CSSRTGDDYGYTF. The chain links TRBV29-1 to TRBJ1-2; the match to TRBD1 covers 9 bases. The CDR3 is 13 residues long. Looked up from germline, CDR1 is SQVTM and CDR2 is ANQGSEA. J gave up 3 bases and V 8 bases, and 7 bases lay outside the gene matches.

The rearrangement links TRBV7-2 to TRBJ2-3, with TRBD1 identical over 9 bases. V trimming: 2 bases; J trimming: 7 bases; junction bases outside the gene matches: 13. Germline CDR1 is SGHTA and CDR2 is FQGNSA. CDR3 length: 17 residues. DNA of the CDR3: TGTGCCAGCAGCTTAATGCCCAGACAGGGGGTTTGGTATACGCAGTATTTT. Residues: CASSLMPRQGVWYTQYF.

The V gene is TRBV19, the J gene TRBJ2-2; 9 nucleotides match TRBD2. CDR3 length: 14 residues. J gave up 5 bases and V 6 bases, and 4 bases lay outside the gene matches. Looked up from germline, CDR1 is LNHDA and CDR2 is SQIVND (reference sequence). The CDR3, as DNA: TGTGCCAGTAGCCCTAGCGGGGCGACCGGGGAGCTGTTTTTT. This codes for CASSPSGATGELFF.

The chain recombines TRBV18 with TRBJ1-2; D might be TRBD1 (6 bases). Trimming shortened V by 6 bases and J by 5 bases, and 19 bases separated the two germline ends. The germline gives CDR1 KGHSH, CDR2 LQKENI. The CDR3 is 15 residues long. Here the CDR3 reads CASSATEGDQYGYTF. In DNA form, the CDR3 reads TGTGCCAGCTCGGCGACGGAGGGGGATCAATATGGCTACACCTTC. The variable domain in full, with the rest retrieved from reference TRBV18 and TRBJ1-2, is NAGVMQNPRHLVRRRGQEARLRCSPMKGHSHVYWYRQLPEEGLKFMVYLQKENIIDESGMPKERFSAEFPKEGPSILRIQQVVRGDSAAYFCASSATEGDQYGYTFGSGTRLTVV.

In this sample, this clone turned up a few times. The rearrangement links TRBV7-9 to TRBJ1-1; D gene uncertain. The germline V gene encodes CDR1 SEHNR and CDR2 FQNEAQ (reference sequence). The V end lost 3 bases, the J end lost 1 base, and 15 bases lay between the germline ends. This CDR3 comprises 16 residues. The CDR3 sequence: CASSFTQDSSNTEAFF. CDR3 DNA: TGTGCCAGCAGCTTCACCCAGGATAGTTCGAACACTGAAGCTTTCTTT.

The chain uses TRBV6-5 and TRBJ1-1; D may be TRBD1 (6 bases). The CDR3 covers 13 residues. Trimming pared 6 bases from V and 9 bases from J, leaving 17 bases between. Germline V gene lookup returns CDR1 MNHEY and CDR2 SVGAGI. The CDR3 DNA is TGTGCCAGCAGCGCCCCAGGGGATAAGAAAGCTTTCTTT. Translated: CASSAPGDKKAFF.

The V call is TRBV7-2, the J call TRBJ1-4; 7 bases fit TRBD1. Unmatched junction bases numbered 2, after V lost 1 base and J lost 0 bases. Germline V lookup: CDR1 SGHTA, CDR2 FQGNSA. The CDR3 runs 16 residues. CDR3 nucleotide sequence: TGTGCCAGCAGCTTAGGGACAGGAGCAACTAATGAAAAACTGTTTTTT. Translating gives CASSLGTGATNEKLFF.

The chain links TRBV2 to TRBJ2-6; D is perhaps TRBD1 (5 bases). The CDR3 has 15 residues. CDR1 is SNHLY and CDR2 is FYNNEI in the germline V gene. The germline V and J ends were trimmed by 6 bases and 4 bases, with 13 bases remaining between them. CDR3 loop: CASRPGLDGANVLTF. The CDR3 DNA reads TGTGCCAGCAGGCCAGGGTTGGACGGGGCCAACGTCCTGACTTTC.

The chain links TRBV6-1 to TRBJ1-1, with D hard to call. Germline V gene lookup returns CDR1 MNHNS and CDR2 SASEGT. CDR3 length equals 12 residues. Trimming left V 1 base short and J 3 bases short, with 3 bases between. The CDR3 here is CASSEVYTEAFF. In DNA form, the CDR3 reads TGTGCCAGCAGTGAAGTTTACACTGAAGCTTTCTTT.

This chain links TRBV19 with TRBJ1-1; tentative D call: TRBD1 (6 bases). The CDR3 loop spans 13 amino acids. Germline V lookup: CDR1 LNHDA, CDR2 SQIVND (reference sequence). With 7 bases removed from V and 6 bases from J, the gap between germline ends came to 15 bases. The chain's CDR3 is CASKVGGLAEAFF. The CDR3 coding sequence is TGTGCCAGTAAAGTCGGGGGGCTCGCTGAAGCTTTCTTT.

The V and J genes are TRBV6-5 and TRBJ1-2, with D unresolved. Germline values: CDR1 MNHEY, CDR2 SVGAGI. This CDR3 comprises 13 residues. V was trimmed by 2 bases and J by 6 bases, leaving 10 bases between them. CDR3 DNA: TGTGCCAGCAGTTACGCCCCTGGCGATGGCTACACCTTC. Translation: CASSYAPGDGYTF.

Here the CDR3 reads CASSQSPLLNQPQHF. The CDR3 nucleotides read TGTGCCAGCAGCCAATCGCCTCTCCTAAATCAGCCCCAGCATTTT. The V call is TRBV16, the J call TRBJ1-5; no definite D call. Germline V gives CDR1 KGHSY, CDR2 FQNENV. Trimming pared 0 bases from V and 4 bases from J, leaving 10 bases between. This CDR3 spans 15 amino acids.

V usage is TRBV6-5 and J usage is TRBJ2-6; no definite D call. This CDR3 contains 13 residues. Germline lookup yields CDR1 MNHEY and CDR2 SVGAGI. Trimming stripped 8 bases from V and 0 bases from J, with 5 bases between. CDR3 in amino acids: CASGDSGANVLTF. CDR3 nucleotide sequence: TGTGCCAGCGGGGACTCTGGGGCCAACGTCCTGACTTTC.

The chain recombines TRBV6-6 with TRBJ2-3; D uncertain. The V and J ends lost 2 bases and 4 bases respectively, with 1 base between them. This CDR3 is 11 amino acids long. Germline lookup yields CDR1 MNHNY and CDR2 SVGAGI (reference sequence). CDR3 in amino acids: CASSYPDTQYF. The CDR3 DNA reads as TGTGCCAGCAGTTACCCAGATACGCAGTATTTT.

This clone appeared once. The gene calls are TRBV21-1 and TRBJ1-1. TRBV21-1 is deemed a pseudogene. The CDR3 length is 16 residues. Written as DNA, the CDR3 is TGTGCCAGCAGCAATAGCGGCCTGGGCGAGGGCACTGAAGCTTTCTTT. Amino acid sequence: CASSNSGLGEGTEAFF.

The chain combines TRBV10-3 with TRBJ2-5; tentatively, D is TRBD2 (5 bases). There are 15 residues in the CDR3. CDR1 is ENHRY, CDR2 SYGVKD, per germline. Between the trimmed V and J ends, which lost 0 bases and 1 base, there was a span of 9 bases. The CDR3: CAISESRASQETQYF. The CDR3 DNA is TGTGCCATCAGTGAGTCGAGGGCGTCCCAAGAGACCCAGTACTTC.

This chain connects TRBV7-2 to TRBJ1-5, with TRBD1 as a possible D gene (5 bases). V dropped 2 bases and J dropped 6 bases, with 14 bases sitting between them. Germline V CDR1 and CDR2: SGHTA, FQGNSA. CDR3 length equals 15 residues. The CDR3 DNA sequence: TGTGCCAGCAGCTTAACCGGGGGTTTGGTTCAGCCCCAGCATTTT. Protein sequence: CASSLTGGLVQPQHF. Looking up the rest from reference TRBV7-2 and TRBJ1-5 gives the full variable domain: GAGVSQSPSNKVTEKGKDVELRCDPISGHTALYWYRQSLGQGLEFLIYFQGNSAPDKSGLPSDRFSAERTGGSVSTLTIQRTQQEDSAVYLCASSLTGGLVQPQHFGDGTRLSIL.

This clone is a singleton in its sample. The CDR3 protein is CASSLRRERHYEQYF. DNA for the CDR3: TGTGCCAGCAGCTTGAGGAGGGAACGACACTACGAGCAGTACTTC. The J gene is TRBJ2-7, the V gene TRBV5-4; a possible D gene is TRBD2 (6 bases). Trimming pared 1 base from V and 3 bases from J, leaving 14 bases between. This CDR3 is 15 amino acids long. Germline CDR1 SGHNT, CDR2 YYREEE (reference sequence).

The chain has TRBV5-6 and TRBJ2-7, with D possibly being TRBD1 (6 bases). Germline loops: CDR1 SGHDT, CDR2 YYEEEE. Trimming left V 0 bases short and J 2 bases short, with 6 bases between. The CDR3 length is 13 residues. Here the CDR3 DNA reads TGTGCCAGCAGCTTGGACAGGGCCTACGAGCAGTACTTC. Translating gives CASSLDRAYEQYF.

V is TRBV6-4 and J is TRBJ1-1, with D hard to call. Germline CDR1 is MRHNA and CDR2 is SNTAGT. The CDR3 covers 15 residues. Trimming took off 0 bases at V and 2 bases at J, with 10 bases between the two ends. DNA for the CDR3: TGTGCCAGCAGTGACTCGGGAGGGATTAACACTGAAGCTTTCTTT. It is translated as CASSDSGGINTEAFF.

V usage is TRBV5-6 and J usage is TRBJ1-1; D not certain. The germline V and J ends were trimmed by 5 bases and 3 bases, with 8 bases remaining between them. Germline lookup yields CDR1 SGHDT and CDR2 YYEEEE. The CDR3 is 12 residues long. In DNA, the CDR3 is TGTGCCAGCAGTGCCTTCGACACTGAAGCTTTCTTT. It codes for CASSAFDTEAFF.

This chain uses TRBV4-1 with TRBJ2-3; 7 bases align to TRBD1. The CDR3 is 13 amino acids. Trimming took 10 bases from V and 5 from J; bases not matched to a gene: 9. CDR1 and CDR2 from the germline V gene are MGHRA and YSYEKL. The DNA for the CDR3 is TGCGCCACATGGGACAGACCGGGAGATACGCAGTATTTT. Its protein product is CATWDRPGDTQYF.

The chain couples TRBV13 to TRBJ2-5; D call uncertain. The CDR3 is 14 residues long. The V gene's germline CDR1 is PRHDT and CDR2 FYEKMQ (reference sequence). The V end was cut by 2 bases, the J end by 1 base, with 8 bases between. CDR3 nucleotides: TGTGCCAGCAGCTTAAGTGTGGGCCAAGAGACCCAGTACTTC. It translates to CASSLSVGQETQYF. Full variable domain (remainder filled in from reference TRBV13 and TRBJ2-5): AAGVIQSPRHLIKEKRETATLKCYPIPRHDTVYWYQQGPGQDPQFLISFYEKMQSDKGSIPDRFSAQQFSDYHSELNMSSLELGDSALYFCASSLSVGQETQYFGPGTRLLVL.

The chain carries TRBV27 and TRBJ2-5; D is tentatively TRBD1 or TRBD2 (6 bases each). CDR3 length: 14 amino acids. Trimming took 3 bases from V and 5 from J, leaving 13 bases between them. Germline V gene data show CDR1 as MNHEY and CDR2 as SMNVEV (reference sequence). The CDR3 spells CASSFWGAGETQYF. CDR3 DNA sequence: TGTGCCAGCAGTTTTTGGGGGGCCGGTGAGACCCAGTACTTC.

V and J are TRBV5-1 and TRBJ1-4; D remains ambiguous. This CDR3 region has 14 residues. Per germline, CDR1 SGHRS and CDR2 YFSETQ. V lost 5 bases and J lost 3, with 11 bases in between. The DNA for the CDR3 is TGCGCCAGCAGTCGGACCCTATCTAATGAAAAACTGTTTTTT. Protein product: CASSRTLSNEKLFF.